This T cell receptor beta chain is from a study of OX40 agonist ivuxolimab in advanced cancers. Study-wide background: Clinicians treated patients with ivuxolimab, an agonistic anti-OX40 (CD134) antibody. Patients treated during dose escalation were battling hepatocellular carcinoma, melanoma, renal cell or head and neck cancer. Study-wide results and caveats: Certain nonresponders likewise exhibited a low normalized T-cell clonal expansion.

With regard to this clone: What it binds is unknown.

The CDR3 extends over 15 amino acids. The V end was cut by 3 bases, the J end by 1 base, with 13 bases between. Per germline, CDR1 MNHEY and CDR2 SMNVEV (reference sequence). TCRdb's copy holds only in-frame clones and misses some; the assay was immunoSEQ multiplex PCR. Of around 31,000 clones in the sample, about nine tenths are singletons; the top ten hold about 34%. The chain has TRBV27 and TRBJ2-7; possible D gene TRBD1, 6 bases. This sample comprised CD4+ or CD8+ T cells sorted from blood, obtained in a trial of the OX40 agonist ivuxolimab. The receptor's source is an adult with an advanced solid tumor such as melanoma, head and neck, liver or kidney cancer. The CDR3 DNA is TGTGCCAGCAGTTTGACCGGGACACCATCCTACGAGCAGTACTTC. As protein: CASSLTGTPSYEQYF.